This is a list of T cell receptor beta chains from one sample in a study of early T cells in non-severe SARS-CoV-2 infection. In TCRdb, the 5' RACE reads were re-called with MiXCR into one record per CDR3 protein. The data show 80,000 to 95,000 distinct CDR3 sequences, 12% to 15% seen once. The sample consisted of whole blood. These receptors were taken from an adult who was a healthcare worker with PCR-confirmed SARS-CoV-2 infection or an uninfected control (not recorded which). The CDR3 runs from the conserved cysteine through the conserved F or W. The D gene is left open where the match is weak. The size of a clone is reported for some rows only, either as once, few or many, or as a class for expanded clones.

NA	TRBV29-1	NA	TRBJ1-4	CSVEELGGKLFF	TGCAGCGTTGAAGAGTTGGGGGGAAAACTGTTTTTT
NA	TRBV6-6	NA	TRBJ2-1	CASSRPGGARNEQFF	TGTGCAAGCAGTCGTCCCGGAGGGGCTCGCAATGAGCAGTTCTTC
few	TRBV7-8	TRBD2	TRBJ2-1	CASSATSGFYNEQFF	TGTGCCAGCAGCGCAACTAGCGGCTTCTACAATGAGCAGTTCTTC
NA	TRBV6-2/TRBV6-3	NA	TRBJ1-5	CASSYDPAGRDNQPQHF	TGTGCCAGCAGTTACGACCCAGCGGGCAGGGACAACCAGCCCCAGCATTTT
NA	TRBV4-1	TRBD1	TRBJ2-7	CASSPGTGALMSLHEQYF	TGCGCCAGCAGTCCCGGGACAGGGGCTCTTATGTCTCTCCACGAGCAGTACTTC
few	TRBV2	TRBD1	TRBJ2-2	CANRGQDTGELFF	TGTGCCAACAGGGGGCAGGACACCGGGGAGCTGTTTTTT
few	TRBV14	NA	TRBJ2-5	CASSRPPDGTQYF	TGTGCCAGCAGCCGGCCCCCCGATGGGACCCAGTACTTC
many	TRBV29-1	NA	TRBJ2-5	CSVEYITASAQYF	TGCAGCGTTGAATATATTACAGCGAGTGCCCAGTACTTC
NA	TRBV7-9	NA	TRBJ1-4	CASSLDRLATNEKLFF	TGTGCCAGCAGCTTAGACAGGCTCGCAACTAATGAAAAACTGTTTTTT
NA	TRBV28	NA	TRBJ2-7	CASSHSGRQTYEQYF	TGTGCCAGCAGCCACTCGGGACGGCAGACCTACGAGCAGTACTTC
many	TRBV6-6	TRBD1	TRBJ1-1	CASSYPDRLNTEAFF	TGTGCCAGCAGTTACCCGGACAGGTTGAACACTGAAGCTTTCTTT
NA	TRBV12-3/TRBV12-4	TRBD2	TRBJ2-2	CASRKLAGTGELFF	TGTGCCAGCAGGAAACTAGCGGGGACCGGGGAGCTGTTTTTT
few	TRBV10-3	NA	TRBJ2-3	CAISAFTGASTDTQYF	TGTGCCATCAGTGCGTTTACGGGGGCTAGCACAGATACGCAGTATTTT
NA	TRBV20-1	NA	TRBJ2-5	CSATGSQETQYF	TGCAGTGCCACAGGTAGCCAAGAGACCCAGTACTTC
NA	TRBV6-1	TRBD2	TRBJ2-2	CASSVNELAGGPGELFF	TGTGCCAGCAGTGTTAATGAACTAGCGGGGGGTCCCGGGGAGCTGTTTTTT
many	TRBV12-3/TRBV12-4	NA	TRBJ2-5	CASSLDGGGETQYF	TGTGCCAGCAGTCTTGACGGGGGTGGAGAGACCCAGTACTTC
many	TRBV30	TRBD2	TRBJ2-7	CAWASDSGNEQYF	TGTGCCTGGGCGAGTGACAGCGGGAACGAGCAGTACTTC
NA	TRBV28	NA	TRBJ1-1	CASSLSRGTEAFF	TGTGCCAGCAGTTTGTCGAGGGGCACTGAAGCTTTCTTT
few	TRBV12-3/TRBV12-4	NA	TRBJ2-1	CASRAREEQFF	TGTGCCAGCAGGGCCCGGGAGGAGCAGTTCTTC
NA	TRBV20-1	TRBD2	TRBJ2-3	CSARSGLGESTDTQYF	TGCAGTGCTAGAAGCGGACTAGGTGAGAGCACAGATACGCAGTATTTT
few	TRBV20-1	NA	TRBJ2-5	CSASGPPLETQYF	TGCAGTGCTAGTGGTCCCCCCCTGGAGACCCAGTACTTC
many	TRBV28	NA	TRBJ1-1	CASSLFRGGYTEAFF	TGTGCCAGCAGTTTATTTAGGGGCGGGTACACTGAAGCTTTCTTT